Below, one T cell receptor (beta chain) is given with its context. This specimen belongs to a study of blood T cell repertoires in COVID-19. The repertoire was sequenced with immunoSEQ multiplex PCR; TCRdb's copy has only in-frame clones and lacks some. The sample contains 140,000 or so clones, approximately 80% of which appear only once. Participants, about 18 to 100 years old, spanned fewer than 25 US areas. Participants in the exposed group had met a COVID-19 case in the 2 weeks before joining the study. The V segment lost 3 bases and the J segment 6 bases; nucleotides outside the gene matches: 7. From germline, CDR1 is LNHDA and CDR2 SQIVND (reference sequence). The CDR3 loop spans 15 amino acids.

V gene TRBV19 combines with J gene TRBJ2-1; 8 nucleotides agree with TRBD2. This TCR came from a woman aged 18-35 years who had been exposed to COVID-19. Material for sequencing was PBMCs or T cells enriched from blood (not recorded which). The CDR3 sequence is CASSINLSGTNEQFF. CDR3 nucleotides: TGTGCCAGTAGTATCAACCTTAGCGGGACCAATGAGCAGTTCTTC.